Presented here are 23 T cell receptor beta chains from one specimen sequenced in a study of shared clonotypes between healthy human individuals. Naive CD8 populations comprised CD45RO-negative cells positively selected for CCR7, excluding terminally differentiated effector memory CD45RA+ cells. Assay used: immunoSEQ multiplex PCR; TCRdb lists only in-frame clones, some missing. Found here are 800,000 to 950,000 clones, approximately 96% of them singletons; the top ten hold under 0.3%. Sequencing was performed on naive CD8+ T cells sorted from blood. All receptors derive from a man aged 25-45 years in good health.

CDR3 in DNA: TGTGCCTGGAGTGTAAGGGAGAGTGAGCAGTTCTTC. It codes for CAWSVRESEQFF. The chain employs TRBV30 and TRBJ2-1; perhaps TRBD2 as D (5 bases). The CDR3 spans 12 residues. Trimming removed 0 bases from V and 9 bases from J, with 9 bases in between. Germline CDR1 GTSNPN, CDR2 SVGIG (reference sequence).

The rearrangement links TRBV7-9 to TRBJ2-7, with D perhaps matching TRBD1 (5 bases). The CDR3 length is 14 residues. V was pared by 5 bases and J by 2 bases, with 13 bases between. Germline CDR1 SEHNR, CDR2 FQNEAQ (reference sequence). The CDR3 DNA follows: TGTGCCAGCAGCCCTTTGGCAGGGCCCTACGAGCAGTACTTC. Protein sequence: CASSPLAGPYEQYF. Full variable domain (rest looked up from reference TRBV7-9 and TRBJ2-7): DTGVSQNPRHKITKRGQNVTFRCDPISEHNRLYWYRQTLGQGPEFLTYFQNEAQLEKSRLLSDRFSAERPKGSFSTLEIQRTEQGDSAMYLCASSPLAGPYEQYFGPGTRLTVT.

The chain has TRBV19 and TRBJ2-1; either TRBD1 or TRBD2 may fit D (5 bases each). The CDR3 is made up of 15 amino acids. Germline V gene data show CDR1 as LNHDA and CDR2 as SQIVND (reference sequence). V was clipped by 5 bases and J by 0 bases, with 11 bases between them. CDR3 loop: CASSLGESSYNEQFF. The DNA of the CDR3 is TGTGCCAGTAGTCTAGGGGAGAGCTCCTACAATGAGCAGTTCTTC.

This chain joins TRBV2 and TRBJ1-3; 7 positions agree with TRBD1. This CDR3 comprises 14 residues. V dropped 6 bases and J dropped 2; count of bases not matched to a gene: 4. In germline, CDR1 is SNHLY, CDR2 FYNNEI. The CDR3 loop is CASSPGTAGNTIYF. Written as DNA, the CDR3 is TGTGCCAGCAGCCCCGGGACAGCTGGAAACACCATATATTTT.

The CDR3 region has the DNA TGTGCCAGCAGCCGACGACAGGGGAATTGGGACGAGCAGTACTTC. Its protein product is CASSRRQGNWDEQYF. The chain carries TRBV14 and TRBJ2-7; 8 bases map to TRBD1. Germline loops: CDR1 SGHDN, CDR2 FVKESK. V lost 4 bases to trimming and J lost 5 bases; unmatched junction nucleotides: 10. This CDR3 has 15 amino acids.

The chain recombines TRBV13 with TRBJ2-3; unclear D gene. The CDR3 runs to 13 residues. The ends were cut back, 4 bases at V and 2 bases at J, with 7 bases in the middle. Looked up from germline, CDR1 is PRHDT and CDR2 is FYEKMQ (reference sequence). The CDR3 region is CASSSEATDTQYF. CDR3 DNA: TGTGCCAGCAGCTCCGAAGCCACAGATACGCAGTATTTT.

A note on this clone: The identical CDR3 is also encoded by other nucleotide sequences in the sample. The rearrangement joins TRBV9 to TRBJ2-5; D perhaps matches TRBD1 (6 bases). The CDR3 totals 13 residues. CDR1 is SGDLS, CDR2 YYNGEE, per germline. Deletions cut 1 base from V and 2 bases from J, with 6 bases between. The CDR3 DNA follows: TGTGCCAGCAGCGTAAGGGGGCAAGAGACCCAGTACTTC. Translating it yields CASSVRGQETQYF.

As regards this clone: Different DNA sequences within this sample yield the same CDR3. The chain employs TRBV30 and TRBJ1-2; D is possibly TRBD1 (5 bases). The CDR3 contains 12 residues. V was trimmed by 0 bases and J by 8 bases, leaving 10 bases between them. Germline V gene data show CDR1 as GTSNPN and CDR2 as SVGIG (reference sequence). CDR3 sequence: CAWSVQGEGYTF. In DNA form, the CDR3 reads TGTGCCTGGAGTGTGCAAGGGGAGGGCTACACCTTC.

The genes are TRBV7-9 and TRBJ2-7; no firm D call. Germline V CDR1 and CDR2: SEHNR, FQNEAQ (reference sequence). This CDR3 has 13 residues. Trimming removed 1 base at V and 4 bases at J, with 8 bases between. CDR3 loop: CASSLGDMYEQYF. CDR3 DNA sequence: TGTGCCAGCAGCTTAGGGGATATGTACGAGCAGTACTTC.

This chain links TRBV7-9 with TRBJ2-7; TRBD1 matches 9 bases. Germline trimming cut 5 bases from V and 0 bases from J; bases unmatched to any gene: 5. Germline values: CDR1 SEHNR, CDR2 FQNEAQ (reference sequence). The CDR3 covers 15 residues. The CDR3 loop is CASSRRQGDSYEQYF. CDR3 coding DNA: TGTGCCAGCAGCCGGAGACAGGGGGACTCCTACGAGCAGTACTTC.

This chain connects TRBV7-8 to TRBJ2-2; 8 bases agree with TRBD1. In germline, CDR1 is SGHVS, CDR2 FQNEAQ. V shed 0 bases and J 1 base; nucleotides not matched to a gene: 1. There are 16 residues in the CDR3. CDR3 protein: CASSLAGQVNTGELFF. The CDR3 DNA reads TGTGCCAGCAGCTTAGCGGGACAGGTGAACACCGGGGAGCTGTTTTTT.

A single count supports this clone. The rearrangement uses TRBV29-1 and TRBJ2-7; D is unclear. The CDR3 loop spans 13 amino acids. Germline-derived CDR1 and CDR2 are SQVTM and ANQGSEA. V lost 7 bases and J 0 bases, leaving 13 bases between the germline ends. The CDR3 DNA follows: TGCAGCGCCTTATACCGAAGCTCCTACGAGCAGTACTTC. This sequence encodes CSALYRSSYEQYF.

J is TRBJ2-1 and V is TRBV5-4, with 8 nucleotides matching TRBD2. The CDR3 has 12 amino acids. V lost 6 bases and J lost 7; bases outside the gene matches: 3. The germline CDR1 and CDR2 sequences are SGHNT and YYREEE (reference sequence). CDR3 DNA sequence: TGTGCCAGCATGAGCGGGAGTAATGAGCAGTTCTTC. This codes for CASMSGSNEQFF.

The chain combines TRBV5-1 with TRBJ2-7, with TRBD2 matching 10 bases. Germline V gene lookup returns CDR1 SGHRS and CDR2 YFSETQ. CDR3 length: 14 amino acids. Trimming at V came to 2 bases and at J to 7 bases, leaving 6 bases not matched to a gene. The DNA of the CDR3 is TGCGCCAGCAGCTTACCGGGACTAGCGCGGGAGCAGTACTTC. As protein: CASSLPGLAREQYF.

V usage is TRBV19 and J usage is TRBJ2-2; 9 bases agree with TRBD2. The CDR3 extends over 15 amino acids. The trim removed 4 bases at V and 5 bases at J, leaving 5 bases unmatched. Germline values: CDR1 LNHDA, CDR2 SQIVND (reference sequence). CDR3 DNA: TGTGCCAGTAGTAGTAGCGGGAGTTATACCGGGGAGCTGTTTTTT. Its translation: CASSSSGSYTGELFF.

The gene calls are TRBV10-2 and TRBJ2-7; no clear D gene. CDR1 WSHSY and CDR2 SAAADI come from the germline V gene. This CDR3 spans 12 amino acids. V lost 3 bases and J 4 bases, leaving 7 bases between the germline ends. The CDR3 DNA follows: TGCGCCAGCAGTGAACAAGTTTACGAGCAGTACTTC. This translates into CASSEQVYEQYF.

The V and J genes are TRBV5-1 and TRBJ2-1, with D hard to call. CDR1 is SGHRS, CDR2 YFSETQ, per germline. The CDR3 loop spans 14 amino acids. Trimming left V 2 bases short and J 10 bases short, with 16 bases between. CDR3 nucleotides: TGCGCCAGCAGCTTCTACACTGAGGCGCACGAGCAGTTCTTC. Its protein is CASSFYTEAHEQFF.

The CDR3 loop is CASSFGGEGDEQFF. CDR3 DNA sequence: TGTGCCAGCAGCTTCGGGGGAGAGGGCGATGAGCAGTTCTTC. This chain connects TRBV7-3 to TRBJ2-1, with D possibly TRBD2 on 6 matching bases. V lost 3 bases to trimming and J lost 8 bases, with 14 bases between them. The CDR3 length is 14 residues. The germline gives CDR1 SGHTA, CDR2 FQGTGA. The full variable domain, its missing parts supplied by reference TRBV7-3 and TRBJ2-1, is GAGVSQTPSNKVTEKGKYVELRCDPISGHTALYWYRQSLGQGPEFLIYFQGTGAADDSGLPNDRFFAVRPEGSVSTLKIQRTERGDSAVYLCASSFGGEGDEQFFGPGTRLTVL.

V gene TRBV5-1 combines with J gene TRBJ1-3; 7 positions agree with TRBD1. From germline, CDR1 is SGHRS and CDR2 YFSETQ. Trimming at V came to 4 bases and at J to 0 bases, leaving 10 bases not matched to a gene. The CDR3 consists of 17 residues. CDR3 nucleotides: TGCGCCAGCAGCACCGGACAGGCCATTTTCTCTGGAAACACCATATATTTT. It yields the protein CASSTGQAIFSGNTIYF.

V gene TRBV7-3 combines with J gene TRBJ2-7; 8 bases align to TRBD1. V lost 5 bases to trimming and J lost 3 bases; unmatched junction nucleotides: 9. CDR1 and CDR2 (germline): SGHTA, FQGTGA. CDR3 size: 15 residues. The DNA for the CDR3 is TGTGCCAGCAGCCTAGACAGGGGCGGTTACTACGAGCAGTACTTC. Translated: CASSLDRGGYYEQYF.

The rearrangement links TRBV15 to TRBJ2-7, with 7 nucleotides matching TRBD2. The CDR3 is 18 amino acids. V trimming: 5 bases; J trimming: 3 bases; junction bases outside the gene matches: 19. Germline lookup yields CDR1 LNHNV and CDR2 YYDKDF (reference sequence). CDR3 residues: CATSRGELPSRQYYEQYF. CDR3 bases: TGTGCCACCAGCCGGGGGGAGCTCCCGAGTAGACAGTACTACGAGCAGTACTTC.

The chain carries TRBV11-2 and TRBJ2-1; D unresolved. The CDR3 covers 14 residues. V was pared by 6 bases and J by 4 bases, with 13 bases between. In germline, CDR1 is SGHAT, CDR2 FQNNGV. The CDR3, as DNA: TGTGCCAGCAGGCTAGTCGGCAGATACAATGAGCAGTTCTTC. Translation gives CASRLVGRYNEQFF.

The CDR3 DNA reads TGCAGCGTTGAACTAGCGGGAGGCGGGTTGGAGACCCAGTACTTC. Translating it yields CSVELAGGGLETQYF. J is TRBJ2-5 and V is TRBV29-1; 11 bases are a match to TRBD2. Germline lookup yields CDR1 SQVTM and CDR2 ANQGSEA. The CDR3 sequence is 15 residues long. The V and J ends lost 2 bases and 5 bases, in that order; junction bases with no gene match: 7. The whole variable domain, filled in from reference TRBV29-1 and TRBJ2-5, reads SAVISQKPSRDICQRGTSLTIQCQVDSQVTMMFWYRQQPGQSLTLIATANQGSEATYESGFVIDKFPISRPNLTFSTLTVSNMSPEDSSIYLCSVELAGGGLETQYFGPGTRLLVL.